What follows is one T cell receptor (beta chain) and its context. One end of the junction is discordant with germline, which a read error may explain. This record belongs to a study of identical twins. TCRdb called the 5' RACE reads again in MiXCR, with one record for every CDR3 protein. The sample carries roughly 1.6 million distinct CDR3 sequences, about 32% recorded once. Germline-derived CDR1 and CDR2 are SGHNT and YYREEE (reference sequence). The CDR3 is 14 residues long. This chain joins TRBV5-4 and TRBJ1-3, with TRBD1 matching 7 bases. This TCR was sampled from a newborn girl in good health. The sequencing sample was made of cord blood. The CDR3 loop reads CASSLDRGGNTTYF. The CDR3 region has the DNA TGTGCCAGCAGCTTGGACAGGGGAGGAAACACCACATATTTT.